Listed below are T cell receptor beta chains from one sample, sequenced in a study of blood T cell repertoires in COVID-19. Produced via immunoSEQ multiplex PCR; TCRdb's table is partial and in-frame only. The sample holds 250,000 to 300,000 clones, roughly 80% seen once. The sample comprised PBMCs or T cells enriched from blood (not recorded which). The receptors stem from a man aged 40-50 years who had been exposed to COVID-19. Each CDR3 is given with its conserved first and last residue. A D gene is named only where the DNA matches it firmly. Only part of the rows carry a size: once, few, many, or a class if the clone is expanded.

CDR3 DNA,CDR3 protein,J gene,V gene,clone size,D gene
TGTGCCAGCACCCGGTCTGTGGTTGCCGCTTTCTTT,CASTRSVVAAFF,TRBJ1-1,TRBV12-3/TRBV12-4,NA,NA
TGTGCCAGTAGTATAGATCTTAATGAGCAGTTCTTC,CASSIDLNEQFF,TRBJ2-1,TRBV19,NA,NA
TGTGCCAGCTCACAGGACGGGGGGGATGGCTACACCTTC,CASSQDGGDGYTF,TRBJ1-2,TRBV18,NA,NA
TGTGCCAGCTCCCCGACAGGGAACACCGGGGAGCTGTTTTTT,CASSPTGNTGELFF,TRBJ2-2,TRBV18,few,NA
TGTGCCAGCTCACCACCTAGCCGGGATTTGGCCTACGAGCAGTACTTC,CASSPPSRDLAYEQYF,TRBJ2-7,TRBV18,NA,NA
TGCGCCAGCAGCTTGGACACCTCCACCGGGGAGCTGTTTTTT,CASSLDTSTGELFF,TRBJ2-2,TRBV5-1,NA,NA
TGTGCCAGCAGTCCAGGATCATCGTGGGCCTTC,CASSPGSSWAF,TRBJ2-7,TRBV6-6,few,NA
TGTGCCAGCAGCTTACCAGGGGCCTACGAGCAGTACTTC,CASSLPGAYEQYF,TRBJ2-7,TRBV11-3,NA,NA
TGTGCCAGCAGCTCTCCACCCGGGACAATAGAAGCTTTCTTT,CASSSPPGTIEAFF,TRBJ1-1,TRBV7-3,NA,NA
TGCGCCAGCAGCGCGACCGGAGGGGCATACAATGAGCAGTTCTTC,CASSATGGAYNEQFF,TRBJ2-1,TRBV5-1,NA,NA
TGTGCCACCAGCAGAGATCCCGAGAGCACCTATGGCTACACCTTC,CATSRDPESTYGYTF,TRBJ1-2,TRBV15,few,NA
TGTGCCAGCAGCTTACAGATACAGGGTGCTGGAAACACCATATATTTT,CASSLQIQGAGNTIYF,TRBJ1-3,TRBV7-6,NA,NA
TGTGCCATCAGTGAGGGGGGCGACACCGGGGAGCTGTTTTTT,CAISEGGDTGELFF,TRBJ2-2,TRBV10-3,NA,NA
TGTGCCAGCAGTTACGGAGACGAGCAGTACTTC,CASSYGDEQYF,TRBJ2-7,TRBV6-5,NA,NA
TGTGCCAGCAGCGTAGCTCAAGCGGGAGTGGGCGGGGAGCTGTTTTTT,CASSVAQAGVGGELFF,TRBJ2-2,TRBV9,few,TRBD2
TGTGCCAGCTCACCACCGGCCGTGAACACCGGGGAGCTGTTTTTT,CASSPPAVNTGELFF,TRBJ2-2,TRBV18,NA,NA
TGTGCCAGTAGTATCCGGGGAGGAGGTCGGTCACCCCTCCACTTT,CASSIRGGGRSPLHF,TRBJ1-6,TRBV19,NA,NA
TGTGCCAGCTCACCATTGCGGGTTCCGGATTCACCCCTCCACTTT,CASSPLRVPDSPLHF,TRBJ1-6,TRBV18,NA,NA
TGTGCCAGCAGCTTAGGCTACCCGGGACTAGCGGGAGCGGGGGATACGCAGTATTTT,CASSLGYPGLAGAGDTQYF,TRBJ2-3,TRBV7-8,NA,TRBD2
TGTGCCAGCAGCGTTGGCGGGTTCGGTGAAAAACTGTTTTTT,CASSVGGFGEKLFF,TRBJ1-4,TRBV9,once,NA
TGTGCCAGCTCCCTAGGACAGTCTAATGAAAAACTGTTTTTT,CASSLGQSNEKLFF,TRBJ1-4,TRBV18,NA,NA
TGTGCCAGCAGTTTAATCCCAGGGGGGCTGAGCTCTGGAAACACCATATATTTT,CASSLIPGGLSSGNTIYF,TRBJ1-3,TRBV27,NA,TRBD1
TGTGCCAGCTCCTCGACAGGGTATAATTCACCCCTCCACTTT,CASSSTGYNSPLHF,TRBJ1-6,TRBV27,NA,TRBD1
TGCAGCGTTGGGGCCGGGAGTTCCTACGAGCAGTACTTC,CSVGAGSSYEQYF,TRBJ2-7,TRBV29-1,few,NA
TGTGCCAGCAGTTACGGCAGGGATTGGAACACTGAAGCTTTCTTT,CASSYGRDWNTEAFF,TRBJ1-1,TRBV6-5,NA,NA
TGTGCCTGGAATGGTCTCGGGACAGGGGGCGTGACTGAAGCTTTCTTT,CAWNGLGTGGVTEAFF,TRBJ1-1,TRBV30,NA,TRBD1
TGTGCCAGCAGCAGTAGCGGGGCTGGGCAGTTCTTC,CASSSSGAGQFF,TRBJ2-1,TRBV7-3,NA,TRBD2
TGTGCCAGCAGCGCCTCGGGAGGTCAGCCCCAGCATTTT,CASSASGGQPQHF,TRBJ1-5,TRBV3-1/TRBV3-2,once,NA
TGTGCCACCAGTGATTTAGGGAGCGGGAGGGGAGGGGATACGCAGTATTTT,CATSDLGSGRGGDTQYF,TRBJ2-3,TRBV24-1,NA,TRBD2
TGTGCCAGCAGTTTCGGACTAGCGGGAGGGTACGAGCAGTACTTC,CASSFGLAGGYEQYF,TRBJ2-7,TRBV6-5,once,TRBD2
TGTGCCAGCTCAGACCATCCTCCGGGACAGGGGACTCTCCTTAGCAATCAGCCCCAGCATTTT,CASSDHPPGQGTLLSNQPQHF,TRBJ1-5,TRBV18,NA,TRBD1
TGCGCCAGCAGCGGTAGCGGGAGCGGAACCGGGGAGCTGTTTTTT,CASSGSGSGTGELFF,TRBJ2-2,TRBV5-1,NA,TRBD2
TGTGCCAGCAGCCTCAGGGGGCTTGGGGCCGGGGAGCTGTTTTTT,CASSLRGLGAGELFF,TRBJ2-2,TRBV7-9,NA,TRBD1
TGTGCCAGCAGCCGAACCGGGACAAGTGGCGGGGAGCTGTTTTTT,CASSRTGTSGGELFF,TRBJ2-2,TRBV11-2,NA,NA
TGTGCCTGGAGCCGGGACAGACGAAATTCACCCCTCCACTTT,CAWSRDRRNSPLHF,TRBJ1-6,TRBV30,NA,TRBD1
TGTGCCAGCAGACCCGGTAGAGGACTAGCTGGGGCCAAAAACATTCAGTACTTC,CASRPGRGLAGAKNIQYF,TRBJ2-4,TRBV11-2,NA,TRBD2
TGCGCCAGCAGCTTACAGCAAGAGACCCAGTACTTC,CASSLQQETQYF,TRBJ2-5,TRBV5-1,NA,NA
TGTGCCATCAGTGTGGGCCACTATAGGACGGGGGAGTTTAACTATGGCTACACCTTC,CAISVGHYRTGEFNYGYTF,TRBJ1-2,TRBV10-3,NA,NA
TGTGCCAGCAGCGTTCAGGGCACAGATACGCAGTATTTT,CASSVQGTDTQYF,TRBJ2-3,TRBV9,NA,NA
TGTGCCAGCAATCACGTGGGCAACAGCCAAGAGACCCAGTACTTC,CASNHVGNSQETQYF,TRBJ2-5,TRBV2,NA,NA
TGTGCCAGCAGCTTAGGTTCCTATCTGGACACTGAAGCTTTCTTT,CASSLGSYLDTEAFF,TRBJ1-1,TRBV7-6,NA,NA
TGTGCTAGCAGCTTAGATGGCCTAGCGGGAGAGCAGTTCTTC,CASSLDGLAGEQFF,TRBJ2-1,TRBV7-7,NA,TRBD2
TGTGCCAGCAGCGCAGGGGGGGGCTACACCTTC,CASSAGGGYTF,TRBJ1-2,TRBV2,NA,TRBD1
TGTGCTAGCAGCCTGGTTGCGGCGTCCAAGAACACCGGGGAGCTGTTTTTT,CASSLVAASKNTGELFF,TRBJ2-2,TRBV7-7,NA,NA
TGCGCCAGCAGCTTGACAACAGGGGGAACCTACGAGCAGTACTTC,CASSLTTGGTYEQYF,TRBJ2-7,TRBV5-1,few,TRBD1
TGTGCCAGCAGACAGACCAGCAACGCCGGGGAGCTGTTTTTT,CASRQTSNAGELFF,TRBJ2-2,TRBV5-4,once,NA
TGTGCCAGCAGTTTTCCCGCGTCGGTGGAGCAGTACTTC,CASSFPASVEQYF,TRBJ2-7,TRBV12-3/TRBV12-4,NA,NA
TGTGCCAGCAGCCATGGGGGGGGAAACACCATATATTTT,CASSHGGGNTIYF,TRBJ1-3,TRBV3-1/TRBV3-2,NA,NA
TGTGCCAGCAGTCGAAGTTTCCGCGGGAGGCGGGAAGACGAGCAGTACTTC,CASSRSFRGRREDEQYF,TRBJ2-7,TRBV2,NA,TRBD2
TGCAGTGCTGGCCGCGGCACTGAAGCTTTCTTT,CSAGRGTEAFF,TRBJ1-1,TRBV20-1,NA,NA
TGTGCCAGCAGTGTCAGACAGCCGAACACTGAAGCTTTCTTT,CASSVRQPNTEAFF,TRBJ1-1,TRBV2,NA,NA
TGCAGCGTTCTTAGCGGGGGGGGGAAAGAGACCCAGTACTTC,CSVLSGGGKETQYF,TRBJ2-5,TRBV29-1,NA,TRBD2
TGCGCCAGCGGGAGCGGACTAGCGAATCAAGAGACCCAGTACTTC,CASGSGLANQETQYF,TRBJ2-5,TRBV5-1,few,TRBD2
TGTGCCAGTGGAGGACTAGCGGGAGGGCCTGAAAACATTCAGTACTTC,CASGGLAGGPENIQYF,TRBJ2-4,TRBV19,once,TRBD2
TGCGCCAGCAGTTTAACCGGGACTGGGGTCGAAGAGACCCAGTACTTC,CASSLTGTGVEETQYF,TRBJ2-5,TRBV5-1,NA,NA